The 32 T cell receptor beta chains reported below all come from one sample, sequenced in a study of cytomegalovirus exposure and HLA in healthy donors. 60 Vbeta and 13 Jbeta primers were used in PCR. Data came from immunoSEQ multiplex PCR; TCRdb stores just in-frame clones and leaves some out. This table has roughly 110,000 clones, around three quarters appearing once. Sequencing input: PBMCs. All receptors derive from a human donor in good health.

Only one count was recorded for this clone. The rearrangement uses TRBV5-6 and TRBJ1-3; the match to TRBD1 covers 9 bases. There are 17 residues in the CDR3. Germline CDR1 is SGHDT and CDR2 is YYEEEE. Trimming took 2 bases from V and 0 from J; bases not matched to a gene: 6. CDR3 in amino acids: CASSFRTGVSSGNTIYF. As DNA, the CDR3 is TGTGCCAGCAGCTTCCGGACAGGGGTGAGCTCTGGAAACACCATATATTTT.

This clone was counted only a few times. V gene TRBV6-1 combines with J gene TRBJ1-2; 7 bases fit TRBD1. After removal of 6 bases from V and 4 bases from J, the junction contained 5 bases not matched to a gene. This CDR3 has 13 amino acids. Germline-derived CDR1 and CDR2 are MNHNS and SASEGT. The CDR3 loop reads CASRPGTAYGYTF. As DNA, the CDR3 is TGTGCCAGCAGGCCCGGGACAGCCTATGGCTACACCTTC.

This clone has just one count. J is TRBJ1-1 and V is TRBV9; the match to TRBD1 covers 10 bases. This CDR3 region has 16 residues. J was trimmed by 6 bases and V by 2 bases; bases with no gene match: 10. Germline V gene lookup returns CDR1 SGDLS and CDR2 YYNGEE. The CDR3 DNA is TGTGCCAGCAGCGTCCCTCAGACAGGGGGCAAGGCTGAAGCTTTCTTT. Its protein is CASSVPQTGGKAEAFF.

The J gene is TRBJ1-6, the V gene TRBV2; 9 bases are shared with TRBD1. Germline loops: CDR1 SNHLY, CDR2 FYNNEI. This CDR3 has 15 residues. Losses at the gene ends were 5 bases for V and 5 bases for J; bases not matched to a gene: 4. CDR3 residues: CASSMDRGHNSPLHF. CDR3 nucleotides: TGTGCCAGCAGTATGGACAGGGGCCATAATTCACCCCTCCACTTT.

CDR3 sequence reads: CASSLFSGNYGYTF. Here the CDR3 DNA reads TGTGCCAGCAGCTTGTTCAGCGGTAACTATGGCTACACCTTC. The chain uses TRBV5-6 and TRBJ1-2; D gene uncertain. The V end was cut by 1 base, the J end by 1 base, with 8 bases between. The CDR3 spans 14 residues. Germline lookup yields CDR1 SGHDT and CDR2 YYEEEE.

The rearrangement uses TRBV28 and TRBJ1-5; TRBD1 agrees at 12 bases. Germline loops: CDR1 MDHEN, CDR2 SYDVKM. This CDR3 has 15 amino acids. V gave up 6 bases and J gave up 7 bases; unmatched junction bases: 7. CDR3 bases: TGTGCCAGCAGGCCGGGACAGGGGGCGAGACAGCCCCAGCATTTT. Its translation is CASRPGQGARQPQHF.

The chain links TRBV4-3 to TRBJ2-7; tentatively, D is TRBD2 (6 bases). Germline CDR1 and CDR2: LGHNA and YSLEER. V was cut by 1 base and J by 7 bases, with 8 bases left in between. The CDR3 loop spans 12 amino acids. CDR3 region: CASSQGAGEQYF. In nucleotides, the CDR3 is TGCGCCAGCAGCCAAGGTGCGGGGGAGCAGTACTTC.

The chain employs TRBV6-5 and TRBJ1-1; TRBD1 might be the D (6 bases). The CDR3 spans 14 residues. The V gene's germline CDR1 is MNHEY and CDR2 SVGAGI. Trimming took 7 bases from V and 1 from J, leaving 13 bases between them. CDR3 loop: CASKVGAWNTEAFF. The CDR3, as DNA: TGTGCCAGCAAGGTGGGGGCCTGGAACACTGAAGCTTTCTTT.

The V and J genes are TRBV11-1 and TRBJ2-7; TRBD1 aligns across 8 bases. This CDR3 is 18 amino acids long. Germline V CDR1 and CDR2: SGHAT, FQDESV (reference sequence). Losses at the gene ends were 1 base for V and 2 bases for J; bases not matched to a gene: 13. The CDR3 reads CASSLDYETGANTYEQYF. The CDR3, as DNA: TGTGCCAGCAGCTTAGATTATGAGACAGGGGCTAATACCTACGAGCAGTACTTC.

The V and J genes are TRBV5-1 and TRBJ1-1; D ambiguous. This CDR3 has 15 amino acids. In germline, CDR1 is SGHRS, CDR2 YFSETQ. The V end lost 0 bases, the J end lost 4 bases, and 13 bases lay between the germline ends. CDR3 bases: TGCGCCAGCAGCTTGGCCGCAGGTGGGAGCACTGAAGCTTTCTTT. Protein sequence: CASSLAAGGSTEAFF. Full variable domain (missing parts from reference TRBV5-1 and TRBJ1-1): KAGVTQTPRYLIKTRGQQVTLSCSPISGHRSVSWYQQTPGQGLQFLFEYFSETQRNKGNFPGRFSGRQFSNSRSEMNVSTLELGDSALYLCASSLAAGGSTEAFFGQGTRLTVV.

V usage is TRBV5-6 and J usage is TRBJ2-7, with 12 bases aligning to TRBD1. This CDR3 contains 13 residues. Trimming at V came to 7 bases and at J to 6 bases, leaving 5 bases not matched to a gene. Germline V gene data show CDR1 as SGHDT and CDR2 as YYEEEE. This CDR3 reads CASGGTGGFEQYF. The CDR3, as DNA: TGTGCCAGCGGCGGGACAGGGGGCTTCGAGCAGTACTTC.

The CDR3 nucleotides read TGCGCCAGCAGCCAAACTCTTAACACCGGGGAGCTGTTTTTT. It yields the protein CASSQTLNTGELFF. J is TRBJ2-2 and V is TRBV5-1; D call uncertain. V lost 4 bases and J lost 2, with 9 bases in between. The CDR3 is 14 residues long. The germline V gene has CDR1 SGHRS and CDR2 YFSETQ.

The rearrangement uses TRBV7-3 and TRBJ2-3; TRBD2 agrees at 9 bases. Germline CDR1 and CDR2: SGHTA and FQGTGA. The CDR3 consists of 15 residues. V dropped 5 bases and J dropped 5; count of bases not matched to a gene: 8. The CDR3 here is CASSIRRGGRDTQYF. CDR3 bases: TGTGCCAGCAGCATTAGGCGGGGGGGCCGAGATACGCAGTATTTT.

This clone showed up just once. The chain uses TRBV5-1 and TRBJ1-4; D is possibly TRBD1 (5 bases). Germline V lookup: CDR1 SGHRS, CDR2 YFSETQ. V was pared by 0 bases and J by 6 bases, with 12 bases between. The CDR3 has 15 amino acids. In nucleotides, the CDR3 is TGCGCCAGCAGCTTGGCCGGGACTAAGGATGAAAAACTGTTTTTT. Its translation: CASSLAGTKDEKLFF.

The genes are TRBV19 and TRBJ2-2, with TRBD2 identical over 7 bases. Per germline, CDR1 LNHDA and CDR2 SQIVND (reference sequence). The J segment lost 7 bases and the V segment lost 5 bases, leaving 7 bases of the junction unmatched. The CDR3 contains 14 residues. CDR3 sequence: CASSPRAGIGELFF. The CDR3 DNA reads TGTGCCAGTAGTCCCAGAGCGGGGATCGGGGAGCTGTTTTTT.

The CDR3 loop is CASKPSGSSYNEQFF. The CDR3 DNA reads as TGTGCCAGCAAGCCCTCAGGTAGCTCCTACAATGAGCAGTTCTTC. J is TRBJ2-1 and V is TRBV6-1; D is unclear. CDR1 MNHNS and CDR2 SASEGT come from the germline V gene. The V end was cut by 7 bases, the J end by 0 bases, with 13 bases between. The CDR3 has 15 amino acids.

There are a few counts of this clone. The chain is built from TRBV5-4 and TRBJ2-7; 7 nucleotides agree with TRBD1. V shed 4 bases and J 10 bases; nucleotides not matched to a gene: 8. Germline CDR1 reads SGHNT; CDR2 reads YYREEE (reference sequence). CDR3 length: 12 amino acids. CDR3 sequence reads: CASSPATGYQYF. As DNA, the CDR3 is TGTGCCAGCAGCCCAGCGACAGGGTACCAGTACTTC.

Only one count was recorded for this clone. The gene calls are TRBV5-1 and TRBJ1-2; D might be TRBD1 (6 bases). Germline V gives CDR1 SGHRS, CDR2 YFSETQ. The V end was cut by 2 bases, the J end by 7 bases, with 15 bases between. The CDR3 contains 14 residues. CDR3 protein: CASSLGQGTCGYTF. For the CDR3, the DNA is TGCGCCAGCAGCTTAGGCCAGGGGACGTGTGGCTACACCTTC.

This rearrangement joins TRBV7-3 to TRBJ1-6; 7 bases agree with TRBD1. The CDR3 loop spans 13 amino acids. Germline CDR1 is SGHTA and CDR2 is FQGTGA. J lost 7 bases, V lost 3 bases, and 0 bases had no gene match. This CDR3 reads CASSLTGNSPLHF. The DNA of the CDR3 is TGTGCCAGCAGCTTGACAGGGAATTCACCCCTCCACTTT.

This clone showed up just a few times. This chain joins TRBV7-8 and TRBJ1-2; D ambiguous. V lost 6 bases and J 2 bases, leaving 13 bases between the germline ends. Germline CDR1 SGHVS, CDR2 FQNEAQ. The length of the CDR3 is 14 residues. In DNA form, the CDR3 reads TGTGCCAGCAGTCCGAACAAGAAAAACTATGGCTACACCTTC. Protein product: CASSPNKKNYGYTF. The full variable domain, in which reference TRBV7-8 and TRBJ1-2 provide the parts outside the CDR3, is GAGVSQSPRYKVAKRGQDVALRCDPISGHVSLFWYQQALGQGPEFLTYFQNEAQLDKSGLPSDRFFAERPEGSVSTLKIQRTQQEDSAVYLCASSPNKKNYGYTFGSGTRLTVV.

The chain carries TRBV7-8 and TRBJ2-7; TRBD2 agrees at 10 bases. V shed 5 bases and J 3 bases; nucleotides not matched to a gene: 4. The germline CDR1 and CDR2 sequences are SGHVS and FQNEAQ. This CDR3 is built from 14 residues. CDR3 residues: CASSPSGRDYEQYF. The CDR3 DNA reads TGTGCCAGCAGCCCGAGCGGGAGGGACTACGAGCAGTACTTC.

The chain employs TRBV5-1 and TRBJ1-5, with D possibly being TRBD1 (6 bases). CDR3 size: 15 residues. Trimming pared 4 bases from V and 2 bases from J, leaving 13 bases between. Germline V gene lookup returns CDR1 SGHRS and CDR2 YFSETQ. Written as DNA, the CDR3 is TGCGCCAGCAGCGATGGACAGAGCCGCAATCAGCCCCAGCATTTT. This codes for CASSDGQSRNQPQHF.

The V call is TRBV18, the J call TRBJ1-3; a possible D gene is TRBD1 (5 bases). Germline-derived CDR1 and CDR2 are KGHSH and LQKENI. V gave up 2 bases and J gave up 4 bases, with 15 bases separating them. This CDR3 is 16 amino acids long. In DNA form, the CDR3 reads TGTGCCAGCTCACCAGCACCTGACAGAGCCGGAAACACCATATATTTT. Protein: CASSPAPDRAGNTIYF.

This clone was picked up one time. V gene TRBV28 combines with J gene TRBJ2-5; the D is unclear. The CDR3 runs to 13 residues. Germline CDR1 and CDR2: MDHEN and SYDVKM. Trimming removed 3 bases from V and 10 bases from J, with 15 bases in between. CDR3 in DNA: TGTGCCAGCAGTTTGAGGTCGCCGCGGCACCAGTACTTC. Its protein product is CASSLRSPRHQYF.

This chain uses TRBV5-1 with TRBJ1-4, with unresolved D. This CDR3 has 15 residues. Trimming shortened V by 1 base and J by 0 bases, and 7 bases separated the two germline ends. CDR1 and CDR2 from the germline V gene are SGHRS and YFSETQ. The CDR3 coding sequence is TGCGCCAGCAGCTTGACGGGAGCAACTAATGAAAAACTGTTTTTT. This gives the protein CASSLTGATNEKLFF. Filled out from reference TRBV5-1 and TRBJ1-4, the complete variable domain reads KAGVTQTPRYLIKTRGQQVTLSCSPISGHRSVSWYQQTPGQGLQFLFEYFSETQRNKGNFPGRFSGRQFSNSRSEMNVSTLELGDSALYLCASSLTGATNEKLFFGSGTQLSVL.

The chain uses TRBV6-1 and TRBJ1-6, with 7 bases fitting TRBD1. CDR3 length: 13 amino acids. V dropped 6 bases and J dropped 10; count of bases not matched to a gene: 6. Germline values: CDR1 MNHNS, CDR2 SASEGT. The DNA of the CDR3 is TGTGCCAGCAGGGACAGGTCGACCTCACCCCTCCACTTT. It translates to CASRDRSTSPLHF.

CDR3 loop: CASSLRQGAGGYTF. CDR3 coding DNA: TGTGCCAGCAGCTTGAGACAGGGGGCTGGTGGCTACACCTTC. The V gene is TRBV7-8, the J gene TRBJ1-2; 10 nucleotides match TRBD1. Per germline, CDR1 SGHVS and CDR2 FQNEAQ. V shed 3 bases and J 7 bases; nucleotides not matched to a gene: 5. The length of the CDR3 is 14 residues.

The chain uses TRBV19 and TRBJ2-6; tentative D call: TRBD1 (8 bases). With 4 bases removed from V and 7 bases from J, the gap between germline ends came to 14 bases. Germline V lookup: CDR1 LNHDA, CDR2 SQIVND (reference sequence). The length of the CDR3 is 15 residues. The CDR3 nucleotides read TGTGCCAGTAGTAACGGACAGGGACTAGCCAACGTCCTGACTTTC. Translating it yields CASSNGQGLANVLTF.

The chain is built from TRBV6-6 and TRBJ2-7, with D tentatively TRBD1 (6 bases). Germline V gene sequence: CDR1 MNHNY, CDR2 SVGAGI (reference sequence). V lost 6 bases and J 5 bases, leaving 17 bases between the germline ends. The CDR3 is made up of 14 amino acids. The CDR3 loop is CASRGFSGVHEQYF. Written as DNA, the CDR3 is TGTGCCAGCAGGGGATTTTCAGGGGTCCACGAGCAGTACTTC.

The table lists this clone with a few counts. The chain carries TRBV5-4 and TRBJ2-7; a weak D match, TRBD1 (5 bases). The CDR3 has 13 residues. Trimming removed 7 bases from V and 9 bases from J, with 20 bases in between. The germline V gene encodes CDR1 SGHNT and CDR2 YYREEE (reference sequence). CDR3 in amino acids: CASGIGAQSAQYF. Written as DNA, the CDR3 is TGTGCCAGCGGGATTGGGGCTCAGAGCGCGCAGTACTTC. Based on the CDR3 plus reference TRBV5-4 and TRBJ2-7, the full variable domain is ETGVTQSPTHLIKTRGQQVTLRCSSQSGHNTVSWYQQALGQGPQFIFQYYREEENGRGNFPPRFSGLQFPNYSSELNVNALELDDSALYLCASGIGAQSAQYFGPGTRLTVT.

The V call is TRBV7-9, the J call TRBJ2-1; 8 positions agree with TRBD1. V dropped 5 bases and J dropped 9; count of bases not matched to a gene: 12. Germline V gene data show CDR1 as SEHNR and CDR2 as FQNEAQ (reference sequence). The CDR3 length is 15 residues. This CDR3 reads CASSEDRVGATEQFF. In DNA, the CDR3 is TGTGCCAGCAGCGAGGACAGGGTAGGGGCCACTGAGCAGTTCTTC.

This clone was counted a few times. The genes are TRBV29-1 and TRBJ2-3; D is possibly TRBD2 (5 bases). Germline CDR1 is SQVTM and CDR2 is ANQGSEA. This CDR3 has 13 amino acids. Deletions cut 7 bases from V and 3 bases from J, with 14 bases between. The CDR3 DNA follows: TGCAGCGCCCTGCGGGCAGATACAGATACGCAGTATTTT. This gives the protein CSALRADTDTQYF.